The 9 T cell receptor beta chains below come from one sample, sequenced in a study of T-cell reconstitution after alpha-beta-depleted transplantation in children. Unique molecular identifiers were incorporated during preparation of the TCRbeta library. TCRdb reprocessed the PCR reads with MiXCR, giving one entry per CDR3 protein. The sample contains around 490,000 distinct CDR3 sequences, over 9.5% of which appear only once. Sequencing was performed on PBMCs, mostly from graft donor cells, taken 180 days after TCRalphabeta/CD19-depleted stem cell transplant. All receptors come from a female patient aged 2-9 years who had a stem cell transplant for aplastic anemia, so the T cells may come from the graft donor.

This clonotype has just a few counts. V and J are TRBV18 and TRBJ2-7; D might be TRBD1 (6 bases). V was trimmed by 5 bases and J by 3 bases, leaving 11 bases between them. Germline-derived CDR1 and CDR2 are KGHSH and LQKENI. This CDR3 is 13 amino acids long. This CDR3 reads CASSSMTGYEQYF. The DNA of the CDR3 is TGTGCCAGCTCATCGATGACAGGCTACGAGCAGTACTTC.

The gene calls are TRBV4-2 and TRBJ2-1; the match to TRBD1 covers 9 bases. CDR3 length: 16 residues. After removal of 3 bases from V and 2 bases from J, the junction contained 5 bases not matched to a gene. Germline loops: CDR1 LGHNA, CDR2 YNFKEQ. The CDR3 here is CASSHFGQGTYNEQFF. CDR3 bases: TGTGCCAGCAGCCACTTCGGACAGGGGACCTACAATGAGCAGTTCTTC.

In its sample, this clonotype was seen many times. The chain carries TRBV28 and TRBJ2-1, with a possible D match to TRBD2 (6 bases). Looked up from germline, CDR1 is MDHEN and CDR2 is SYDVKM. The CDR3 totals 16 residues. V dropped 7 bases and J dropped 2 bases, with 18 bases sitting between them. The CDR3 protein is CASTQGLVWTYNEQFF. CDR3 bases: TGTGCCAGCACCCAGGGACTCGTGTGGACCTACAATGAGCAGTTCTTC.

The V gene is TRBV6-1, the J gene TRBJ2-2; 10 bases map to TRBD2. Germline V CDR1 and CDR2: MNHNS, SASEGT. The CDR3 runs to 15 residues. After removal of 5 bases from V and 6 bases from J, the junction contained 6 bases not matched to a gene. CDR3 amino acids: CASSQLAGEAGELFF. The CDR3 DNA sequence: TGTGCCAGCAGTCAGCTAGCGGGAGAGGCCGGGGAGCTGTTTTTT.

There are many counts of this clonotype. The chain employs TRBV6-5 and TRBJ2-5; TRBD2 might be the D (6 bases). The CDR3 sequence is 14 residues long. Deletions cut 3 bases from V and 2 bases from J, with 10 bases between. Germline V gene data show CDR1 as MNHEY and CDR2 as SVGAGI. This CDR3 reads CASSYFGGQETQYF. DNA of the CDR3: TGTGCCAGCAGTTATTTCGGGGGACAAGAGACCCAGTACTTC.

The rearrangement joins TRBV6-5 to TRBJ2-3; 7 bases align to TRBD1. The CDR3 is 15 residues long. The V gene end was trimmed by 0 bases and the J gene end by 5 bases; junction bases not matched to a gene: 5. CDR1 is MNHEY, CDR2 SVGAGI, per germline. This chain's CDR3 is CASSYSTGSRDTQYF. DNA for the CDR3: TGTGCCAGCAGTTACTCGACAGGGAGCCGAGATACGCAGTATTTT.

This clonotype was seen many times. The J gene is TRBJ2-5, the V gene TRBV29-1, with 16 nucleotides matching TRBD2. Losses at the gene ends were 6 bases for V and 5 bases for J; bases not matched to a gene: 6. CDR1 and CDR2 (germline): SQVTM, ANQGSEA. The CDR3 has 15 amino acids. CDR3 protein: CSVAGTSGRVETQYF. CDR3 sequence (DNA): TGCAGCGTCGCCGGGACTAGCGGGAGGGTGGAGACCCAGTACTTC.

This clonotype was picked up a small number of times. The rearrangement joins TRBV15 to TRBJ1-1; weak D call: TRBD1 (6 bases). Looked up from germline, CDR1 is LNHNV and CDR2 is YYDKDF (reference sequence). V shed 2 bases and J shed 10 bases, with 11 bases lying between them. CDR3 length: 12 residues. CDR3 loop: CATSRPSTGAFF. The DNA of the CDR3 is TGTGCCACCAGCAGACCTTCGACAGGAGCTTTCTTT.

The rearrangement joins TRBV7-8 to TRBJ2-2; TRBD1 matches at 12 bases. Germline-derived CDR1 and CDR2 are SGHVS and FQNEAQ. With 3 bases clipped from V and 0 bases from J, the junction kept 5 bases outside the gene matches. This CDR3 is 18 amino acids long. The CDR3: CASSFSRDRGPNTGELFF. CDR3 in DNA: TGTGCCAGCAGCTTCAGCCGGGACAGGGGGCCGAACACCGGGGAGCTGTTTTTT.